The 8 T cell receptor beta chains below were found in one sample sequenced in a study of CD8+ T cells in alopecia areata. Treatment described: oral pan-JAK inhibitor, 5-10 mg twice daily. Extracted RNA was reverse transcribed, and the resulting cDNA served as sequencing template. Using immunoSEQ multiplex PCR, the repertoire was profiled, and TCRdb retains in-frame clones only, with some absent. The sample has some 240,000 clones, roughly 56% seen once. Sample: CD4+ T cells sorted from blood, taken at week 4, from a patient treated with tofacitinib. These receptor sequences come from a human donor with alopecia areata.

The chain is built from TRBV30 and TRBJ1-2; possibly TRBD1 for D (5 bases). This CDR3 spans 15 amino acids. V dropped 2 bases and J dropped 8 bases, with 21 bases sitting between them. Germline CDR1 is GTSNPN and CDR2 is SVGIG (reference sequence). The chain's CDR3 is CAWSFPNQGRKGYTF. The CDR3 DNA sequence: TGTGCCTGGAGTTTCCCCAACCAGGGAAGGAAGGGCTACACCTTC.

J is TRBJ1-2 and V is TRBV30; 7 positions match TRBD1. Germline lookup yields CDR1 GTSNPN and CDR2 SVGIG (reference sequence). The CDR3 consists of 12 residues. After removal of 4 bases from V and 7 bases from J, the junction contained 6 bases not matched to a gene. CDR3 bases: TGTGCCTGGATGGACAGGTGGTCTGGCTACACCTTC. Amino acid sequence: CAWMDRWSGYTF.

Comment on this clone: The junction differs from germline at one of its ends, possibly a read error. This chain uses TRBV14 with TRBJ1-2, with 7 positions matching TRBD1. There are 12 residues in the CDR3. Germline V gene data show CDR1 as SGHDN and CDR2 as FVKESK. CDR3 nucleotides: TGTGCCAGCAGCCCTACCTTGGGACAGAAGGGCTTC. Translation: CASSPTLGQKGF.

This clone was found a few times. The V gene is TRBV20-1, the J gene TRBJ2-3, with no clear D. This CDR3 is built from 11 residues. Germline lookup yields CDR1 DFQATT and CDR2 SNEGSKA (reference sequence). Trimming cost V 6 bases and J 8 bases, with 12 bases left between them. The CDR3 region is CSARLMGTQYF. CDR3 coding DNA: TGCAGTGCCCGCCTCATGGGTACGCAGTATTTT.

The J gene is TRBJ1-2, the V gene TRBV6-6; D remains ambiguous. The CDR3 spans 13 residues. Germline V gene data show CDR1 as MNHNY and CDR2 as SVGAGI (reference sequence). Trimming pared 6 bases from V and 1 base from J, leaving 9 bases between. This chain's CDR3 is CASSPPLNYGYTF. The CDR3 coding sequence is TGTGCCAGCAGCCCCCCTCTTAACTATGGCTACACCTTC.

The CDR3 spells CSVEVGRPYNEQFF. The CDR3 region has the DNA TGCAGCGTTGAAGTTGGACGGCCGTACAATGAGCAGTTCTTC. The J gene is TRBJ2-1, the V gene TRBV29-1, with D uncertain. This CDR3 has 14 residues. V was trimmed by 1 base and J by 4 bases, leaving 11 bases between them. Per germline, CDR1 SQVTM and CDR2 ANQGSEA.

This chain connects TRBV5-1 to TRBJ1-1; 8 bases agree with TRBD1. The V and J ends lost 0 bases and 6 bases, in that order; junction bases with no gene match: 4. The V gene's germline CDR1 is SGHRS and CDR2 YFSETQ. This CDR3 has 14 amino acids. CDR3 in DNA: TGCGCCAGCAGCTTGGGGGACAGGATGTCTGAAGCTTTCTTT. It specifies CASSLGDRMSEAFF.

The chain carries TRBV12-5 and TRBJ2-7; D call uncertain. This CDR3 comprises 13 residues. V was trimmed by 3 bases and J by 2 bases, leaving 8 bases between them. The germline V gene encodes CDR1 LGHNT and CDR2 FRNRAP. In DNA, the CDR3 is TGTGCTAGTGGTTTCGGAGCAGCCTACGAGCAGTACTTC. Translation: CASGFGAAYEQYF.